The 11 T cell receptor beta chains listed next were all sequenced from one sample in a study of PD-1 blockade in classical Hodgkin lymphoma. The table came from immunoSEQ multiplex PCR; TCRdb's copy has only in-frame clones and leaves some out. The data show approximately 110,000 clones, about nine tenths seen once. Time point noted: cycle 4 day 1 (C4D1), after five to seven weeks of nivolumab. Every single patient, without exception, relapsed after autologous stem cell transplantation, and brentuximab vedotin exposure varied. The specimen was peripheral blood mononuclear cells (PBMCs), collected before the fourth cycle of nivolumab. The receptors originated from a human donor with classical Hodgkin lymphoma.

This clone was observed a few times. The rearrangement uses TRBV7-8 and TRBJ2-5; 8 nucleotides line up with TRBD2. V lost 10 bases to trimming and J lost 5 bases; unmatched junction nucleotides: 12. CDR1 SGHVS and CDR2 FQNEAQ come from the germline V gene. The CDR3 has 14 amino acids. This CDR3 reads CATAPGGPWETQYF. CDR3 nucleotides: TGTGCCACTGCCCCGGGAGGGCCTTGGGAGACCCAGTACTTC.

The rearrangement links TRBV13 to TRBJ1-4; 8 bases map to TRBD1. CDR3 length: 14 amino acids. CDR1 and CDR2 (germline): PRHDT, FYEKMQ (reference sequence). V gave up 5 bases and J gave up 3 bases; unmatched junction bases: 2. The CDR3: CASSLGQANEKLFF. DNA of the CDR3: TGTGCCAGCAGCCTGGGACAGGCTAATGAAAAACTGTTTTTT.

The chain joins TRBV4-1 to TRBJ2-5; 10 positions agree with TRBD1. V trimming: 1 base; J trimming: 2 bases; junction bases outside the gene matches: 1. Looked up from germline, CDR1 is MGHRA and CDR2 is YSYEKL. The CDR3 is 15 residues long. CDR3 sequence reads: CASSQGTGGQETQYF. The CDR3 DNA sequence: TGCGCCAGCAGCCAAGGGACAGGGGGGCAAGAGACCCAGTACTTC.

The V and J genes are TRBV5-6 and TRBJ2-7; D uncertain. The germline V gene encodes CDR1 SGHDT and CDR2 YYEEEE. CDR3 length equals 14 residues. Trimming shortened V by 0 bases and J by 2 bases, and 9 bases separated the two germline ends. Here the CDR3 DNA reads TGTGCCAGCAGCTTGGCGCCGGCACCCTACGAGCAGTACTTC. Protein: CASSLAPAPYEQYF.

The chain uses TRBV5-4 and TRBJ2-5, with 9 bases identical to TRBD2. The V gene's germline CDR1 is SGHNT and CDR2 YYREEE (reference sequence). The CDR3 spans 13 residues. The chain's CDR3 is CALRREGRETQYF. CDR3 in DNA: TGTGCACTCCGGCGGGAGGGCCGGGAGACCCAGTACTTC.

This chain's CDR3 is CASSQGVDYLGQETQYF. For the CDR3, the DNA is TGTGCCAGCAGCCAAGGGGTTGACTATCTGGGCCAAGAGACCCAGTACTTC. The V gene is TRBV14, the J gene TRBJ2-5, with D maybe TRBD2 (5 bases). V lost 1 base to trimming and J lost 1 base, with 16 bases between them. The CDR3 has 17 residues. The V gene's germline CDR1 is SGHDN and CDR2 FVKESK. Based on the CDR3 plus reference TRBV14 and TRBJ2-5, the full variable domain is EAGVTQFPSHSVIEKGQTVTLRCDPISGHDNLYWYRRVMGKEIKFLLHFVKESKQDESGMPNNRFLAERTGGTYSTLKVQPAELEDSGVYFCASSQGVDYLGQETQYFGPGTRLLVL.

V usage is TRBV6-1 and J usage is TRBJ1-3; 11 positions match TRBD1. The CDR3 loop spans 14 amino acids. J gave up 7 bases and V 4 bases, and 3 bases lay outside the gene matches. Germline V gives CDR1 MNHNS, CDR2 SASEGT. Written as DNA, the CDR3 is TGTGCCAGCAGTGCCGGGACAGGGGGGAACACCATATATTTT. Protein sequence: CASSAGTGGNTIYF.

CDR3 protein: CSVLQVYEQYF. In DNA, the CDR3 is TGCAGCGTCCTGCAGGTGTACGAGCAGTACTTC. The chain employs TRBV29-1 and TRBJ2-7; no clear D gene. The germline CDR1 and CDR2 sequences are SQVTM and ANQGSEA. V lost 6 bases, J lost 4 bases, and 10 bases lay in between. The CDR3 has 11 residues.

The V gene is TRBV30, the J gene TRBJ1-1; TRBD1 might be the D (6 bases). Germline CDR1 reads GTSNPN; CDR2 reads SVGIG (reference sequence). V lost 4 bases, J lost 4 bases, and 13 bases lay in between. The CDR3 is made up of 13 amino acids. The chain's CDR3 is CAWISTGPTEAFF. As DNA, the CDR3 is TGTGCCTGGATCTCAACAGGGCCCACTGAAGCTTTCTTT.

This chain joins TRBV6-1 and TRBJ2-7; 9 bases align to TRBD2. Germline V lookup: CDR1 MNHNS, CDR2 SASEGT. With 4 bases clipped from V and 9 bases from J, the junction kept 4 bases outside the gene matches. CDR3 size: 12 residues. Written as DNA, the CDR3 is TGTGCCAGCAGTGGACTAGCGGTAAGGCAGTACTTC. It encodes CASSGLAVRQYF.

V and J are TRBV18 and TRBJ1-5; no reliable D call. The germline V gene has CDR1 KGHSH and CDR2 LQKENI. The CDR3 consists of 13 residues. The germline V and J ends were trimmed by 5 bases and 7 bases, with 12 bases remaining between them. The CDR3 region has the DNA TGTGCCAGCTCATCGTGGGGTGACCAGCCCCAGCATTTT. Translated, it gives CASSSWGDQPQHF.